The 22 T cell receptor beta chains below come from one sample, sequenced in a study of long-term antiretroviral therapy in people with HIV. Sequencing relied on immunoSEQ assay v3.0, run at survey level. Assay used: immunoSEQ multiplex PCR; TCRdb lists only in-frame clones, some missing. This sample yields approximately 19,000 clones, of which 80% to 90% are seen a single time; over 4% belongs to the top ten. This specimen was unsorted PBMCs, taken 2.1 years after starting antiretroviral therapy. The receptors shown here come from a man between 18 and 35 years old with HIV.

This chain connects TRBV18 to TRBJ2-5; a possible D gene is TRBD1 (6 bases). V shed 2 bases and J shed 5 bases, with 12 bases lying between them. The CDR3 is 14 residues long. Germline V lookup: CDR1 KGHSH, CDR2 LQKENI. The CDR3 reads CASSPSGVRETQYF. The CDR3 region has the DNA TGTGCCAGCTCACCATCAGGGGTACGGGAGACCCAGTACTTC.

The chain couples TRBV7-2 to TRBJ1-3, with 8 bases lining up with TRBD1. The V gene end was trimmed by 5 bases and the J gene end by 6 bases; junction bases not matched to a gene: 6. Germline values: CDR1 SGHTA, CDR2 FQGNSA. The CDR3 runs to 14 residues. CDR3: CASSIPTGENTIYF. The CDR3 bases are TGTGCCAGCAGCATCCCGACAGGGGAAAACACCATATATTTT. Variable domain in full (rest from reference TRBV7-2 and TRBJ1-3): GAGVSQSPSNKVTEKGKDVELRCDPISGHTALYWYRQSLGQGLEFLIYFQGNSAPDKSGLPSDRFSAERTGGSVSTLTIQRTQQEDSAVYLCASSIPTGENTIYFGEGSWLTVV.

CDR3 sequence (DNA): TGTGCCAGCAGCCTCCAGTGGCCCTACGAGCAGTACTTC. This codes for CASSLQWPYEQYF. This sequence joins TRBV13 and TRBJ2-7; the D is unclear. Per the germline V gene, CDR1 is PRHDT and CDR2 is FYEKMQ (reference sequence). CDR3 size: 13 residues. The V gene lost 5 bases and the J gene lost 2 bases, with 10 bases spanning the gap.

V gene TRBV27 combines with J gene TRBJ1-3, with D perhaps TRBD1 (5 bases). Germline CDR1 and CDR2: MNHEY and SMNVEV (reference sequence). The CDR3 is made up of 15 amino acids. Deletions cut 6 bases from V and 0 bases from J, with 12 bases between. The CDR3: CASRTTELSGNTIYF. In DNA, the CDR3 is TGTGCCAGCAGGACGACAGAACTCTCTGGAAACACCATATATTTT.

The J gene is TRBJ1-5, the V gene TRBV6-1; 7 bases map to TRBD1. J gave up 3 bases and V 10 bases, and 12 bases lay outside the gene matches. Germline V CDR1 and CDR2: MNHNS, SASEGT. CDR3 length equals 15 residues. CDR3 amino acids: CATKRGPYFNQPQHF. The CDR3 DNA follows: TGTGCCACCAAAAGGGGGCCATACTTCAATCAGCCCCAGCATTTT.

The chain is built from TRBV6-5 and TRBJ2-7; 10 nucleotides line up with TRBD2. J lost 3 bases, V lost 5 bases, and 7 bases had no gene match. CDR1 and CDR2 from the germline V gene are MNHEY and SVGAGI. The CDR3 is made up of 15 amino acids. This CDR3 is CASSTLAGAFYEQYF. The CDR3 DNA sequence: TGTGCCAGCAGTACCCTAGCGGGAGCGTTCTACGAGCAGTACTTC.

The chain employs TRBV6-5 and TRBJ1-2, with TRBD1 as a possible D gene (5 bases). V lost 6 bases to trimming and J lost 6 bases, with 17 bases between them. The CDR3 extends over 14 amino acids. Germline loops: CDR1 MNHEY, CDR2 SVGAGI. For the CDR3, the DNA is TGTGCCAGCAGCAACGGGGCGGGGCACAATGGCTACACCTTC. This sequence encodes CASSNGAGHNGYTF.

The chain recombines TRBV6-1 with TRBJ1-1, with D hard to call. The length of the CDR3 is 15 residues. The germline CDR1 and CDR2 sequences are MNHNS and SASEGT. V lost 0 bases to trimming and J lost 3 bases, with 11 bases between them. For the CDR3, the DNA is TGTGCCAGCAGTGAAGCGGGGTCGCAGGACACTGAAGCTTTCTTT. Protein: CASSEAGSQDTEAFF.

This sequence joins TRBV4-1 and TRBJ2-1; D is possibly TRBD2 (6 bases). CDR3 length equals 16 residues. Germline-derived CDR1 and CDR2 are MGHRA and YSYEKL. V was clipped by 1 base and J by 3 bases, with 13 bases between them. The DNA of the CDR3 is TGCGCCAGCAGCCAAGTCGTAGCGGACTTCTACAATGAGCAGTTCTTC. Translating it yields CASSQVVADFYNEQFF.

The CDR3, as DNA: TGTGCCAGCAGCTTGACAGGGCGAACCGGGGAGCTGTTTTTT. Translation gives CASSLTGRTGELFF. The chain combines TRBV7-2 with TRBJ2-2; TRBD1 agrees at 7 bases. The CDR3 consists of 14 residues. J gave up 5 bases and V 3 bases, and 3 bases lay outside the gene matches. Germline V lookup: CDR1 SGHTA, CDR2 FQGNSA.

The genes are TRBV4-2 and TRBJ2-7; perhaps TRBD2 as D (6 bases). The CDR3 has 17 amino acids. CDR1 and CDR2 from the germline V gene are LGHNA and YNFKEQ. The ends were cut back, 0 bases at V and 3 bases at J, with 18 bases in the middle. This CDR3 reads CASSQEFQGLSRYEQYF. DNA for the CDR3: TGTGCCAGCAGCCAAGAGTTTCAGGGACTCTCCCGCTACGAGCAGTACTTC.

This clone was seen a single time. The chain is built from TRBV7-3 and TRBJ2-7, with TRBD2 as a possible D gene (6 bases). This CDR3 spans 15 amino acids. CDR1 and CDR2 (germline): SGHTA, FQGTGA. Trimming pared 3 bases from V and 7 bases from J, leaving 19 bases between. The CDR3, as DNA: TGTGCCAGCAGCTTGACGCGGACTACGCCTGGGGAGCAGTACTTC. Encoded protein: CASSLTRTTPGEQYF.

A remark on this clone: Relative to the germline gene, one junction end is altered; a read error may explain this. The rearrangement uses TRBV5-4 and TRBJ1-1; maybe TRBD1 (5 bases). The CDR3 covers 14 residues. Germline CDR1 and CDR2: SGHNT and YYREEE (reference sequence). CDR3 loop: CASSLWNREGEAFF. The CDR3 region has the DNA TGCGCCAGCAGCTTGTGGAACCGGGAAGGGGAGGCTTTCTTT.

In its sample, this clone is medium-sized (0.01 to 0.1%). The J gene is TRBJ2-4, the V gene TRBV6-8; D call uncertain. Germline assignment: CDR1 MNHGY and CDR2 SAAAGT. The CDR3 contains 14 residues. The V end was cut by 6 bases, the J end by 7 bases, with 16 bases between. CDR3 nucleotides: TGTGCCAGCAGATCTACGAGAATGGCGAACATTCAGTACTTC. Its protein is CASRSTRMANIQYF.

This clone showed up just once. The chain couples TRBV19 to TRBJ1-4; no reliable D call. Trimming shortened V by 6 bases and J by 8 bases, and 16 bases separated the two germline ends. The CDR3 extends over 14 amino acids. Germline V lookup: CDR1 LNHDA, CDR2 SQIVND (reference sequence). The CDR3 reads CASSGRGMREKLFF. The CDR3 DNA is TGTGCCAGTAGCGGTAGAGGGATGCGGGAAAAACTGTTTTTT.

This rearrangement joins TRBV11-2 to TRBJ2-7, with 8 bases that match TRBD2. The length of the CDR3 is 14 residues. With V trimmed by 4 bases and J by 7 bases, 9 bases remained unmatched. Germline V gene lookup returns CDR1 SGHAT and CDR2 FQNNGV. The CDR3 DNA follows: TGTGCCAGCAGCTCCCCCCGCGGGGGGATTGAGCAGTACTTC. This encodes CASSSPRGGIEQYF. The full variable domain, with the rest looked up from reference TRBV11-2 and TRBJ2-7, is EAGVAQSPRYKIIEKRQSVAFWCNPISGHATLYWYQQILGQGPKLLIQFQNNGVVDDSQLPKDRFSAERLKGVDSTLKIQPAKLEDSAVYLCASSSPRGGIEQYFGPGTRLTVT.

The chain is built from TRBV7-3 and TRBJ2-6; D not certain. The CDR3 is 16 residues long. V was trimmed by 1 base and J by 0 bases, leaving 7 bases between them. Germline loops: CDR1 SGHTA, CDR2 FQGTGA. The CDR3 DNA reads TGTGCCAGCAGCTTAAACTCACTCTCTGGGGCCAACGTCCTGACTTTC. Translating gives CASSLNSLSGANVLTF.

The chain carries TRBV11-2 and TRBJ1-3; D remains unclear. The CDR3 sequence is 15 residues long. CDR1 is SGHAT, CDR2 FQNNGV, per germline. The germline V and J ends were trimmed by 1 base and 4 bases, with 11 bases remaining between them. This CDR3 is CASSLAAVSGNTIYF. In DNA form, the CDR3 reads TGTGCCAGCAGCTTAGCAGCGGTTTCAGGAAACACCATATATTTT.

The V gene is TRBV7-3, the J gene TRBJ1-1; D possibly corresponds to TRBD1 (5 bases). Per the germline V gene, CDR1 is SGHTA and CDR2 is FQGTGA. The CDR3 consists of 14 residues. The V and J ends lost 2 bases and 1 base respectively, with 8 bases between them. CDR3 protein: CASSLGGENTEAFF. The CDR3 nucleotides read TGTGCCAGCAGCTTAGGGGGGGAGAACACTGAAGCTTTCTTT.

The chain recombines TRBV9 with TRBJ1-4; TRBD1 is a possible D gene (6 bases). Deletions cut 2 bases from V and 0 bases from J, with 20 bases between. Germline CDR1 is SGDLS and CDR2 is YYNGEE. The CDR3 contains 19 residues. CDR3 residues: CASSVGFGRGNATNEKLFF. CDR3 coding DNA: TGTGCCAGCAGCGTGGGCTTTGGCAGGGGCAATGCAACTAATGAAAAACTGTTTTTT.

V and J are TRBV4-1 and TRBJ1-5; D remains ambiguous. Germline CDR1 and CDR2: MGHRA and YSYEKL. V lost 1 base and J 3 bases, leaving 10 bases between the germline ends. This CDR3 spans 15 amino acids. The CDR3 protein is CASSQGQFINQPQHF. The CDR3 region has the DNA TGCGCCAGCAGCCAAGGGCAGTTTATCAATCAGCCCCAGCATTTT.

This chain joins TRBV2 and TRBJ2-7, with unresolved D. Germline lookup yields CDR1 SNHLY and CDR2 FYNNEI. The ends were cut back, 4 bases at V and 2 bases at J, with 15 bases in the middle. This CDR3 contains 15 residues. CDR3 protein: CASSAGRADAYEQYF. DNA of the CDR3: TGTGCCAGCAGTGCTGGTAGGGCGGACGCCTACGAGCAGTACTTC.